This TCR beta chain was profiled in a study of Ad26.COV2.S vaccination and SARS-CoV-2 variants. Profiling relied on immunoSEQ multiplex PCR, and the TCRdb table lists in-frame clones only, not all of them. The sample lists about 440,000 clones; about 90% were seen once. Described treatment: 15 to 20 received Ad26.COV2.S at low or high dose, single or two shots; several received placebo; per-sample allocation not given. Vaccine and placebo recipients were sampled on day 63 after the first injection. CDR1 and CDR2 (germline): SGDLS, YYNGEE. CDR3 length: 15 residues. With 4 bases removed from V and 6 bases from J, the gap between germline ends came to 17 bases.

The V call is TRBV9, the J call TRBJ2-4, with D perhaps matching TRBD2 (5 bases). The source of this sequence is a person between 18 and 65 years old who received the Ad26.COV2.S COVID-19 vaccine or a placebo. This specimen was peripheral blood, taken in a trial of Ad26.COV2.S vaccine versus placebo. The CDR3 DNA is TGTGCCAGCAGCCCGCTCGGCGGGTCGATAAACATTCAGTACTTC. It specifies CASSPLGGSINIQYF.